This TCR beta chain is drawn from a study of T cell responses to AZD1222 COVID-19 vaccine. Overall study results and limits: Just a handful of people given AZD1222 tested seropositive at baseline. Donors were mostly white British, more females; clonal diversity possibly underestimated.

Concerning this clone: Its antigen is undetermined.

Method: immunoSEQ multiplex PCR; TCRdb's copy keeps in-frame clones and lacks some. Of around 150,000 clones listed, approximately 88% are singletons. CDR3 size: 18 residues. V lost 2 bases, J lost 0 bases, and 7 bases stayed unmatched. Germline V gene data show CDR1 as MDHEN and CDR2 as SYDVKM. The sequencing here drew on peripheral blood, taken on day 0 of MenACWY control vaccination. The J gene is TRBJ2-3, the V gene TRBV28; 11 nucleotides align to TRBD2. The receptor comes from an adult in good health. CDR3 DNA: TGTGCCAGCAGTTTAGTAGGACTAGCGGGTACTAGCACAGATACGCAGTATTTT. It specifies CASSLVGLAGTSTDTQYF.